Sequencing of this T cell receptor beta chain was carried out in a study of T cell repertoires in cytomegalovirus infection. Study details: Both CMV infection and a matching HLA type were indicated by public TCR beta signatures. Study-level results: Within the response measured ex vivo, HLA-C-restricted CMV-specific TCR beta clonotypes were dominant.

This clonotype was seen ten or more times. What it binds is unknown. Germline assignment: CDR1 KGHSH and CDR2 LQKENI. There are 14 residues in the CDR3. Trimming stripped 2 bases from V and 2 bases from J, with 10 bases between. MiXCR, run by TCRdb on the reads, gives a single entry per CDR3 protein. The data hold under 95,000 distinct CDR3 sequences, with under 5% observed a single time. Sequencing was done on a sample of PBMCs. The rearrangement joins TRBV18 to TRBJ2-7; D is perhaps TRBD1 (5 bases). The TCR was taken from a human donor in good health (CMV status not recorded). Some clones in this sample may be carry-over from other donors' samples. CDR3 region: CASSPIPGTYEQYF. The CDR3 nucleotides are TGTGCCAGCTCACCAATCCCAGGGACCTACGAGCAGTACTTC.